This T cell receptor beta chain was sequenced in a study of blood T cells in healthy people across ages. In its sample, this clonotype was seen a few times. Sample-barcoded 5' priming and a J-beta primer mix drove a second PCR of 7 to 11 cycles. One entry per CDR3 protein results from TCRdb running MiXCR on the 5' RACE reads. The repertoire consists of some 860,000 distinct CDR3 sequences, with roughly three fifths occurring once and the leading ten covering under 30%. The CDR3 has 15 amino acids. The germline CDR1 and CDR2 sequences are SGHTA and FQGTGA. V gave up 5 bases and J gave up 3 bases, with 17 bases separating them.

The sample was blood. This TCR derives from a man aged 35 to 55 in good health. The chain links TRBV7-3 to TRBJ2-7; possibly TRBD2 for D (5 bases). In DNA form, the CDR3 reads TGTGCCAGCAGCCTCCGGGGAGAAGTAGGCTACGAGCAGTACTTC. Protein sequence: CASSLRGEVGYEQYF. The variable domain in full, completed from reference TRBV7-3 and TRBJ2-7, reads GAGVSQTPSNKVTEKGKYVELRCDPISGHTALYWYRQSLGQGPEFLIYFQGTGAADDSGLPNDRFFAVRPEGSVSTLKIQRTERGDSAVYLCASSLRGEVGYEQYFGPGTRLTVT.